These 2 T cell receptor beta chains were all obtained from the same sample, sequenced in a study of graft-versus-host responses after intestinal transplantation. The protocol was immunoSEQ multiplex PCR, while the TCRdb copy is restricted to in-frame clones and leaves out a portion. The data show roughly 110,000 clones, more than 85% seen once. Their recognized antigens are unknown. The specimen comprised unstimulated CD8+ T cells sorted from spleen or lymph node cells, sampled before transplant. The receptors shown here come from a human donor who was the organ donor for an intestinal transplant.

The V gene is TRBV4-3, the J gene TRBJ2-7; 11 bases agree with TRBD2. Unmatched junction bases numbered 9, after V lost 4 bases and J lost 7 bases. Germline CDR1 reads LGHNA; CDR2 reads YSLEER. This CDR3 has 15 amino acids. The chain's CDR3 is CASSPGLAGPWEQYF. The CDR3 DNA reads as TGCGCCAGCAGCCCTGGACTAGCGGGCCCTTGGGAGCAGTACTTC.

The CDR3 sequence is CASSPPQDSFEMNTEAFF. The CDR3 DNA is TGTGCCAGCTCACCACCGCAAGACAGTTTCGAAATGAACACTGAAGCTTTCTTT. The chain links TRBV18 to TRBJ1-1, with a possible D match to TRBD1 (5 bases). The CDR3 is 18 amino acids. Germline loops: CDR1 KGHSH, CDR2 LQKENI. V lost 0 bases to trimming and J lost 0 bases, with 17 bases between them.